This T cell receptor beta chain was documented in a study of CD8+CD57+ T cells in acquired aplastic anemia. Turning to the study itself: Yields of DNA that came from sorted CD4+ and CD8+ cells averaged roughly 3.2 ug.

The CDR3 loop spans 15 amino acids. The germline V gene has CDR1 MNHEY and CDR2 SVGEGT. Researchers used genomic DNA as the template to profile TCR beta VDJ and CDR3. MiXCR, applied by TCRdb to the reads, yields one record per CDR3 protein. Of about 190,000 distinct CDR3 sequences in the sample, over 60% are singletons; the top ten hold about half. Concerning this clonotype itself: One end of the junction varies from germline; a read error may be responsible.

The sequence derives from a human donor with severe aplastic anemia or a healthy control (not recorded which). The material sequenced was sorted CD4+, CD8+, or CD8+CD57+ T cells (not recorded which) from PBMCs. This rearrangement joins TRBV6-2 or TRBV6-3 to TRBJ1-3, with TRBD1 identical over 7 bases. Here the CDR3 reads CASSPLRDSRNTICF. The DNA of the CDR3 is TGTGCCAGCAGTCCCCTCCGGGACAGCCGAAACACCATATGTTTT.